One and the same sample provided the 8 T cell receptor beta chains below, sequenced in a study of T cells in Graves' hyperthyroidism and ophthalmopathy (dated by TCRdb to between 2018 and 2021). Libraries were built with multiplex PCR. Sequencing took place on an Illumina HiSeq 2000. TCR beta CDR3 regions were amplified from RNA transcripts. The first round of RT-PCR for the TCR CDR3 was performed with the HTBI primer set and the Qiagen OneStep RT-PCR kit. TCRdb reran the public reads through fastp at Q25 and MiXCR, keeping productive beta chains. Rows matching on CDR3 protein sequence are summarized as one entry with the most common DNA and genes. This sample holds more than 500,000 distinct CDR3 sequences; about half were observed only once. The leading ten clones occupy around 17% of the sample. Sequencing was done on a sample of peripheral blood or thyroid tissue (not recorded which). The receptors come from an adult woman with Graves' disease, either hyperthyroidism or ophthalmopathy (not recorded which).

This sequence joins TRBV25-1 and TRBJ1-5, with 8 bases fitting TRBD1. Germline V gives CDR1 MGHDK, CDR2 SYGVNS. The CDR3 has 18 amino acids. V gave up 0 bases and J gave up 5 bases; unmatched junction bases: 12. CDR3 coding DNA: TGTGCCAGCAGTGAATATAAACCCGCCAGCAGGGGGCATCAGCCCCAGCATTTT. As protein: CASSEYKPASRGHQPQHF.

The rearrangement uses TRBV9 and TRBJ1-5; D perhaps matches TRBD1 (5 bases). CDR3 length: 15 amino acids. Deletions cut 3 bases from V and 9 bases from J, with 19 bases between. Per germline, CDR1 SGDLS and CDR2 YYNGEE. CDR3 residues: CASSGSPTDSGPQHF. CDR3 DNA: TGTGCCAGCAGCGGATCCCCGACAGACTCAGGGCCCCAGCATTTT.

The genes are TRBV19 and TRBJ2-3; a possible D gene is TRBD2 (5 bases). Per germline, CDR1 LNHDA and CDR2 SQIVND (reference sequence). The V gene lost 1 base and the J gene lost 6 bases, with 8 bases spanning the gap. The CDR3 sequence is 13 residues long. The CDR3 is CASSIVASDTQYF. CDR3 sequence (DNA): TGTGCCAGTAGTATAGTAGCGAGCGATACGCAGTATTTT.

This clonotype was detected a few times. This chain connects TRBV10-3 to TRBJ1-1, with TRBD1 identical over 11 bases. Germline V CDR1 and CDR2: ENHRY, SYGVKD. The CDR3 loop spans 14 amino acids. The V segment lost 8 bases and the J segment 5 bases; nucleotides outside the gene matches: 7. The CDR3 nucleotides read TGTGCCATCGGTATGGACAGGGGGCTAACTGAAGCTTTCTTT. Protein: CAIGMDRGLTEAFF.

The V gene is TRBV6-5, the J gene TRBJ1-1; perhaps TRBD1 as D (6 bases). CDR1 and CDR2 (germline): MNHEY, SVGAGI. CDR3 size: 14 residues. The germline V and J ends were trimmed by 4 bases and 3 bases, with 12 bases remaining between them. The CDR3 here is CASSFGTRHTEAFF. The DNA for the CDR3 is TGTGCCAGCAGTTTCGGGACACGTCACACTGAAGCTTTCTTT.

This clonotype was detected ten times or more. The chain carries TRBV5-1 and TRBJ2-7, with no clear D. Trimming left V 5 bases short and J 2 bases short, with 17 bases between. This CDR3 comprises 15 residues. CDR1 and CDR2 (germline): SGHRS, YFSETQ. Here the CDR3 DNA reads TGCGCCAGCAGACAGAGAGTTTCGACCGCCTACGAGCAGTACTTC. Its protein is CASRQRVSTAYEQYF.

About this clonotype itself: Sequence at one end of the junction differs from germline and may be a read error. This sequence joins TRBV15 and TRBJ2-2; TRBD2 matches 7 bases. This CDR3 spans 15 amino acids. Germline values: CDR1 LNHNV, CDR2 YYDKDF (reference sequence). The CDR3 nucleotides are TGTGCCACCAGCAGAACCGGCGGGGGAACCGAGGAGCTGTTTTTT. Its protein is CATSRTGGGTEELFF.

This clonotype occurred many times. The junction departs from germline at one end; a sequencing error may be responsible. V usage is TRBV5-1 and J usage is TRBJ2-5; no clear D. Germline-derived CDR1 and CDR2 are SGHRS and YFSETQ. The CDR3 covers 11 residues. The DNA of the CDR3 is TGTGCCAGCAGCCGCCAAGAGACCCAGTACTTC. Translating it yields CASSRQETQYF.